The clone carrying this T cell receptor beta chain is medium-sized by share. Antigen unknown. Per the germline V gene, CDR1 is SGHRS and CDR2 is YFSETQ. V lost 0 bases and J lost 2, with 9 bases in between. This CDR3 is 14 amino acids long. Using immunoSEQ multiplex PCR, the repertoire was profiled, and TCRdb retains in-frame clones only, with some absent. The sample lists roughly 510,000 clones; roughly 85% were seen once. These data originate in a study of Ad26.COV2.S vaccination and SARS-CoV-2 variants. The overall study: A COV1001 Ad26.COV2.S trial-arm participant provided the sample.

Indicated treatment: some 19 received Ad26.COV2.S at low or high dose, single or two shots; several received placebo; per-sample allocation not given. Each sample was drawn 63 days after the first injection (of vaccine or placebo). Points from the study as a whole: Reportedly, spike-specific CD8+ and CD4+ T cell responses achieved substantial breadth once vaccination had taken place. People who got the vaccine or the placebo had similar non-spike TCR breadth. While placebo recipients had lower spike-specific TCR breadth, vaccine recipients had more.

The source material was peripheral blood, sampled in a trial of Ad26.COV2.S vaccine versus placebo. The sequence came from a person between 18 and 65 years old who received the Ad26.COV2.S COVID-19 vaccine or a placebo. This chain links TRBV5-1 with TRBJ2-7; D gene ambiguous. The CDR3 sequence is CASSLGTATYEQYF. The CDR3 nucleotides read TGCGCCAGCAGCTTGGGGACGGCGACCTACGAGCAGTACTTC.